This T cell receptor beta chain was retrieved from a study of shared clonotypes between healthy human individuals. The CDR3 sequence is 17 residues long. J gave up 5 bases and V 2 bases, and 5 bases lay outside the gene matches. The germline V gene has CDR1 LGHNA and CDR2 YNFKEQ. The repertoire was sequenced with immunoSEQ multiplex PCR; TCRdb's copy has only in-frame clones and lacks some. The sample lists millions of clones, just over 90% occurring once. This clone occurred a few times. Its cognate antigen is unknown. Notes on the study in general: Clonotype sharing among donors, it was expected, would be affected by sequencing depth. A reduction in generation probabilities was seen for non-shared clonotypes relative to those shared by all four donors.

Donors comprised healthy HIV-negative adults lacking recent acute infections or vaccinations. Researchers partitioned CD4+ cells into CD45RA+ naive and CD45RA-negative memory subsets. The TCR comes from a man younger than 30 in good health. The V gene is TRBV4-2, the J gene TRBJ1-6; TRBD1 agrees at 11 bases. Material for sequencing was naive CD4+ T cells sorted from blood. Specified subset: CD45RA+ positively selected. The CDR3 loop reads CASSQLDRGQNNSPLHF. In nucleotides, the CDR3 is TGTGCCAGCAGCCAACTGGACAGGGGGCAGAATAATTCACCCCTCCACTTT.